Listed below are T cell receptor beta chains from one sample, sequenced in a study of T-cell memory formation after mild COVID-19. TCRdb itself ran the 5' RACE reads through MiXCR, one entry per CDR3 protein. The table includes 450,000 to 650,000 distinct CDR3 sequences, roughly 18% detected once. The sample comprised PBMCs or a T cell subset sorted from them (not recorded which). These receptors were taken from an adult woman who had mild COVID-19 (a few samples of this study predate the infection). Cell type and time point are not known. Each CDR3 is given with its conserved first and last residue. A D gene is named only where the DNA matches it firmly. Clone size is given for some rows only: seen once, a few or many times, or a class if the clone is expanded.

J gene	V gene	clone size	D gene	CDR3 protein	CDR3 DNA
TRBJ2-1	TRBV24-1	-	-	CATSDYRQGEDNEQFF	TGTGCCACCAGTGATTATCGGCAGGGGGAGGACAATGAGCAGTTCTTC
TRBJ1-2	TRBV14	-	-	CASSQNGQIYTF	TGTGCCAGCAGCCAGAACGGACAGATCTACACCTTC
TRBJ2-3	TRBV7-3	-	TRBD2	CASSLTRPGTSGDTQYF	TGTGCCAGCAGCTTAACCCGGCCCGGGACTAGCGGAGATACGCAGTATTTT
TRBJ2-4	TRBV6-5	-	TRBD1	CASSYSGQGAGNIQYF	TGTGCCAGCAGTTACTCTGGACAGGGGGCAGGGAACATTCAGTACTTC
TRBJ2-1	TRBV12-3/TRBV12-4	-	TRBD2	CASSFPGLAGSSYNEQFF	TGTGCCAGCAGTTTCCCGGGACTAGCGGGGAGCTCCTACAATGAGCAGTTCTTC
TRBJ1-1	TRBV5-6	-	-	CASSSVGGGRNTEAFF	TGTGCCAGCAGCTCCGTTGGAGGCGGGAGGAACACTGAAGCTTTCTTT
TRBJ2-1	TRBV29-1	few	-	CSVTGVYNEQFF	TGCAGCGTTACCGGGGTATACAATGAGCAGTTCTTC
TRBJ1-1	TRBV7-2	once	-	CASSLAQQAGAFF	TGTGCCAGCAGCTTAGCCCAACAGGCAGGGGCTTTCTTT
TRBJ2-1	TRBV6-5	few	TRBD2	CASSYYSGTSGASSYNEQFF	TGTGCCAGCAGTTACTACTCCGGGACTAGCGGGGCTAGCTCCTACAATGAGCAGTTCTTC
TRBJ2-5	TRBV10-2	few	-	CASSEWAVTDQETQYF	TGCGCCAGCAGTGAGTGGGCCGTTACAGATCAAGAGACCCAGTACTTC
TRBJ2-7	TRBV12-3/TRBV12-4	-	-	CASSSSWVAYEQYF	TGTGCCAGCTCCTCGAGCTGGGTCGCCTACGAGCAGTACTTC
TRBJ1-2	TRBV7-9	-	-	CASSNAGRGGRNYGYTF	TGTGCCAGCAGCAACGCGGGGCGGGGTGGACGTAACTATGGCTACACCTTC
TRBJ2-7	TRBV27	few	-	CASSPRAVDEQYF	TGTGCCAGCAGTCCCCGGGCGGTTGATGAGCAGTACTTC
TRBJ2-2	TRBV5-1	-	TRBD1	CASSLVAQGTGELFF	TGCGCCAGCAGCTTGGTGGCACAGGGGACCGGGGAGCTGTTTTTT
TRBJ1-5	TRBV12-3/TRBV12-4	few	-	CASKPKQPDQPQHF	TGTGCCAGCAAACCAAAACAGCCCGATCAGCCCCAGCATTTT
TRBJ1-1	TRBV12-3/TRBV12-4	-	-	CASSHRRTNTEAFF	TGTGCCAGCAGCCATAGGAGGACGAACACTGAAGCTTTCTTT
TRBJ1-5	TRBV10-2	-	-	CASSESMGSLNQPQHF	TGCGCCAGCAGTGAGTCCATGGGGTCACTAAATCAGCCCCAGCATTTT
TRBJ2-1	TRBV7-9	few	TRBD2	CASSLRSSGVNEQFF	TGTGCCAGCAGCTTAAGGTCTAGCGGGGTGAATGAGCAGTTCTTC
TRBJ2-4	TRBV7-9	-	-	CASSSGHPIQYF	TGTGCCAGCAGCTCGGGACACCCCATTCAGTACTTC
TRBJ2-7	TRBV29-1	many	-	CSVVVSGYEQYF	TGCAGCGTTGTCGTGTCCGGCTACGAGCAGTACTTC
TRBJ2-7	TRBV6-5	few	-	CASSSTAGTPVF	TGTGCCAGCAGTTCTACGGCCGGGACTCCCGTTTTC
TRBJ2-1	TRBV7-2	-	TRBD2	CASSPQGLRDNNEQFF	TGTGCCAGCAGCCCCCAGGGACTACGTGATAACAATGAGCAGTTCTTC
TRBJ2-3	TRBV6-1	few	-	CASSELWMTQYF	TGTGCCAGCAGTGAACTTTGGATGACGCAGTATTTT
TRBJ1-2	TRBV9	few	TRBD1	CASSARDSGYTF	TGTGCCAGCAGCGCGCGGGACAGTGGCTACACCTTC
TRBJ1-2	TRBV18	-	TRBD1	CASSIQGAVSGYTF	TGTGCCAGCTCAATCCAGGGGGCGGTTAGTGGCTACACCTTC
TRBJ2-1	TRBV4-1	once	-	CASSPDHNEQFF	TGCGCCAGCAGCCCCGACCACAATGAGCAGTTCTTC
TRBJ2-1	TRBV18	few	TRBD2	CASSGGLAYNEQFF	TGTGCCAGTTCGGGGGGGCTCGCCTACAATGAGCAGTTCTTC
TRBJ1-1	TRBV5-1	-	-	CASSSRGSDTEAFF	TGCGCCAGCAGTAGTCGGGGAAGTGACACTGAAGCTTTCTTT
TRBJ1-1	TRBV6-5	-	-	CASTQGGTEAFF	TGTGCCAGCACCCAGGGTGGCACTGAAGCTTTCTTT
TRBJ2-4	TRBV4-2	few	-	CASSQDLQLAKNIQYF	TGTGCCAGCAGCCAAGATTTACAGCTAGCCAAAAACATTCAGTACTTC
TRBJ1-6	TRBV2	once	-	CATGQRNSPLHF	TGTGCCACAGGACAGAGAAATTCACCCCTCCACTTT
TRBJ2-5	TRBV7-2	few	TRBD2	CASSPLLLAGVIETQYF	TGTGCCAGCAGCCCCCTCCTACTAGCGGGAGTGATAGAGACCCAGTACTTC
TRBJ1-5	TRBV4-1	-	-	CASSQVLDQPQHF	TGCGCCAGCAGCCAAGTATTGGATCAGCCCCAGCATTTT
TRBJ1-2	TRBV11-1	-	-	CASSLAQLGDPTHYGYTF	TGTGCCAGCAGCTTAGCGCAATTGGGGGACCCAACTCACTATGGCTACACCTTC